The sequence of this T cell receptor (beta chain) was determined in a study of T cell changes during pregnancy in multiple sclerosis. This clone has a handful of counts. Looked up from germline, CDR1 is SEHNR and CDR2 is FQNEAQ (reference sequence). The J segment lost 7 bases and the V segment lost 5 bases, leaving 9 bases of the junction unmatched. The CDR3 runs 15 residues. This table comes from immunoSEQ multiplex PCR, and its TCRdb copy is limited to in-frame clones, with some not included. In the table there are 50,000 to 65,000 clones, around 93% of which are singletons. The J gene is TRBJ2-2, the V gene TRBV7-9; TRBD2 agrees at 8 bases. The sequence came from a female donor with multiple sclerosis, enrolled in a pregnancy study. The sequenced sample was CD8+ T cells from peripheral blood mononuclear cells, obtained in the second trimester of pregnancy. The CDR3 reads CASSPPGLGSGELFF. In DNA, the CDR3 is TGTGCCAGCAGCCCCCCGGGACTAGGCAGCGGGGAGCTGTTTTTT.